The 23 T cell receptor beta chains in this list originate from one sample, sequenced in a study of blood T cell repertoires in COVID-19. Clones were read by immunoSEQ multiplex PCR, and TCRdb kept only the in-frame ones, dropping some. The sample lists 210,000 or so clones, 85% occurring once. Sequencing was done on a sample of peripheral blood. The receptors come from a man aged 45-60 years with COVID-19, enrolled during active disease.

The chain employs TRBV3-1 (or the pseudogene TRBV3-2) and TRBJ2-7; 9 nucleotides align to TRBD2. CDR1 and CDR2 (germline): LGHDT, YNNKEL (reference sequence). CDR3 length: 15 amino acids. The trim removed 0 bases at V and 2 bases at J, leaving 2 bases unmatched. The CDR3 coding sequence is TGTGCCAGCAGCCAAGATCCTAGCGGGGCCTACGAGCAGTACTTC. It encodes CASSQDPSGAYEQYF.

A note on this clone: The same CDR3 can be traced to other DNA sequences in this sample. V is TRBV10-1 and J is TRBJ2-3; 10 nucleotides line up with TRBD2. V lost 6 bases, J lost 1 base, and 4 bases stayed unmatched. The CDR3 is 15 amino acids. Germline V gene data show CDR1 as WNHNN and CDR2 as SYGVQD (reference sequence). CDR3 nucleotide sequence: TGCGCCAGCAGCCGTACTAGCGGGGGCACAGATACGCAGTATTTT. It yields the protein CASSRTSGGTDTQYF.

The chain couples TRBV5-1 to TRBJ2-5, with D possibly TRBD1 on 6 matching bases. The length of the CDR3 is 13 residues. Trimming stripped 4 bases from V and 2 bases from J, with 9 bases between. Germline CDR1 is SGHRS and CDR2 is YFSETQ. CDR3 protein: CASSVGQQETQYF. The DNA for the CDR3 is TGCGCCAGCAGCGTAGGACAGCAAGAGACCCAGTACTTC.

The CDR3 sequence is CSVVGGSYNEQFF. In DNA form, the CDR3 reads TGCAGCGTTGTAGGCGGCTCCTACAATGAGCAGTTCTTC. This chain joins TRBV29-1 and TRBJ2-1; D uncertain. The ends were cut back, 4 bases at V and 0 bases at J, with 7 bases in the middle. The CDR3 consists of 13 residues. From germline, CDR1 is SQVTM and CDR2 ANQGSEA.

This chain joins TRBV28 and TRBJ1-3; D not resolved. V lost 5 bases and J 6 bases, leaving 11 bases between the germline ends. The CDR3 length is 13 residues. CDR1 is MDHEN and CDR2 is SYDVKM in the germline V gene. CDR3 sequence: CASSRGAVNTIYF. The CDR3 DNA reads as TGTGCCAGCAGTCGGGGAGCTGTAAACACCATATATTTT.

The chain links TRBV28 to TRBJ2-1; D perhaps matches TRBD2 (6 bases). The V gene's germline CDR1 is MDHEN and CDR2 SYDVKM. This CDR3 is 13 amino acids long. V lost 2 bases, J lost 4 bases, and 6 bases lay in between. The CDR3 DNA reads TGTGCCAGCAGTTTAGGGGGGTACAATGAGCAGTTCTTC. This sequence encodes CASSLGGYNEQFF.

The V gene is TRBV11-2, the J gene TRBJ2-7, with 8 bases fitting TRBD2. Germline V gives CDR1 SGHAT, CDR2 FQNNGV. The CDR3 covers 14 residues. V lost 3 bases, J lost 2 bases, and 3 bases stayed unmatched. Here the CDR3 reads CASSFGGGTYEQYF. DNA for the CDR3: TGTGCCAGCAGCTTCGGCGGGGGGACCTACGAGCAGTACTTC.

This chain links TRBV9 with TRBJ2-7, with a weak D call TRBD2 (6 bases). This CDR3 has 15 amino acids. The ends were cut back, 4 bases at V and 2 bases at J, with 16 bases in the middle. Germline-derived CDR1 and CDR2 are SGDLS and YYNGEE. The CDR3 region has the DNA TGTGCCAGCAGCCAGGGTAGCGGTGCCCCCTACGAGCAGTACTTC. Residues: CASSQGSGAPYEQYF.

This clone was detected a few times. The rearrangement joins TRBV19 to TRBJ1-5; D is ambiguous. Trimming shortened V by 8 bases and J by 7 bases, and 12 bases separated the two germline ends. The CDR3 runs 12 residues. CDR1 is LNHDA, CDR2 SQIVND, per germline (reference sequence). In nucleotides, the CDR3 is TGTGCCAGTGGGTCTAGAAGACAGCCCCAGCATTTT. As protein: CASGSRRQPQHF.

This clone was observed a handful of times. The CDR3 coding sequence is TGTGCCAGCTCGAATAGCGACACCCGTGAAGCTTTCTTT. Protein sequence: CASSNSDTREAFF. The chain is built from TRBV18 and TRBJ1-1; no clear D gene. This CDR3 is built from 13 residues. V dropped 6 bases and J dropped 7 bases, with 15 bases sitting between them. Germline V lookup: CDR1 KGHSH, CDR2 LQKENI.

The J gene is TRBJ2-3, the V gene TRBV12-3 or TRBV12-4; no firm D call. The CDR3 runs to 12 residues. V was trimmed by 6 bases and J by 6 bases, leaving 10 bases between them. Here the CDR3 DNA reads TGTGCCAGCAGGAATGTGAGGGATACGCAGTATTTT. Protein product: CASRNVRDTQYF.

This clone was seen only once. The chain is built from TRBV24-1 and TRBJ1-1, with 9 bases lining up with TRBD1. Germline-derived CDR1 and CDR2 are KGHDR and SFDVKD. The CDR3 covers 15 residues. Germline trimming cut 3 bases from V and 4 bases from J; bases unmatched to any gene: 5. CDR3 in amino acids: CATSDQGQGRTEAFF. The CDR3 DNA follows: TGTGCCACCAGTGATCAGGGACAGGGTCGCACTGAAGCTTTCTTT.

The chain has TRBV12-2 and TRBJ1-6; the D call of TRBD1 is as the table states it, not checked on the DNA. TRBV12-2 counts as a pseudogene. This CDR3 contains 20 residues. CDR3 residues: CASSPPRDRGRVTYNSPLHF. In DNA, the CDR3 is TGTGCAAGTAGCCCCCCCCGGGACAGGGGGCGGGTAACCTATAATTCACCCCTCCACTTT.

This clone was seen just once. The rearrangement links TRBV28 to TRBJ2-2; TRBD1 might be the D (6 bases). The V end was cut by 6 bases, the J end by 11 bases, with 13 bases between. This CDR3 comprises 12 residues. CDR1 is MDHEN, CDR2 SYDVKM, per germline. The CDR3 region is CASRPTGRELFF. The CDR3 DNA follows: TGTGCCAGCAGACCGACAGGACGTGAGCTGTTTTTT.

The chain combines TRBV29-1 with TRBJ1-2; D gene uncertain. This CDR3 is built from 14 residues. Germline V gene data show CDR1 as SQVTM and CDR2 as ANQGSEA. Between the trimmed V and J ends, which lost 1 base and 1 base, there was a span of 10 bases. The CDR3 sequence: CSVEAREGNYGYTF. For the CDR3, the DNA is TGCAGCGTTGAAGCTAGGGAGGGTAACTATGGCTACACCTTC.

This chain connects TRBV7-3 to TRBJ2-1, with 8 bases aligning to TRBD2. J lost 5 bases, V lost 4 bases, and 1 base had no gene match. CDR1 and CDR2 from the germline V gene are SGHTA and FQGTGA. This CDR3 has 13 amino acids. CDR3 in DNA: TGTGCCAGCAGCTCGGGACTAGACAATGAGCAGTTCTTC. Amino acid sequence: CASSSGLDNEQFF.

The CDR3 here is CASSLGGTGAPNEKLFF. CDR3 nucleotide sequence: TGCGCCAGCAGCCTAGGGGGGACAGGGGCCCCTAATGAAAAACTGTTTTTT. This chain uses TRBV5-1 with TRBJ1-4; 10 nucleotides line up with TRBD1. CDR1 is SGHRS and CDR2 is YFSETQ in the germline V gene. This CDR3 contains 17 residues. The V and J ends lost 4 bases and 3 bases, in that order; junction bases with no gene match: 9.

The J gene is TRBJ2-1, the V gene TRBV7-3; maybe TRBD2 (6 bases). The CDR3 sequence is 15 residues long. V shed 3 bases and J shed 3 bases, with 12 bases lying between them. CDR1 is SGHTA, CDR2 FQGTGA, per germline. The CDR3 here is CASSLEGTDYNEQFF. For the CDR3, the DNA is TGTGCCAGCAGCTTGGAGGGGACTGACTACAATGAGCAGTTCTTC.

V usage is TRBV2 and J usage is TRBJ2-7; 15 bases line up with TRBD2. CDR3 length: 14 amino acids. With V trimmed by 3 bases and J by 9 bases, 3 bases remained unmatched. Germline CDR1 is SNHLY and CDR2 is FYNNEI. The CDR3, as DNA: TGTGCCAGCAGTGAGGGACTAGCGGGGGGCGGGCAGTACTTC. This sequence encodes CASSEGLAGGGQYF.

CDR3 region: CASSLTPAGFNTGELFF. The CDR3 coding sequence is TGTGCCAGCTCCCTGACTCCGGCCGGGTTCAACACCGGGGAGCTGTTTTTT. This sequence joins TRBV18 and TRBJ2-2; D gene unclear. Trimming took 6 bases from V and 2 from J, leaving 19 bases between them. Germline CDR1 and CDR2: KGHSH and LQKENI. The length of the CDR3 is 17 residues. The entire variable domain, with the rest obtained from reference TRBV18 and TRBJ2-2, is as follows: NAGVMQNPRHLVRRRGQEARLRCSPMKGHSHVYWYRQLPEEGLKFMVYLQKENIIDESGMPKERFSAEFPKEGPSILRIQQVVRGDSAAYFCASSLTPAGFNTGELFFGEGSRLTVL.

This clone appeared a few times. The CDR3 spells CASSGSSGNTIYF. CDR3 DNA: TGTGCCAGCTCAGGGAGCTCTGGAAACACCATATATTTT. This chain links TRBV18 with TRBJ1-3; the D is unclear. This CDR3 contains 13 residues. Germline V lookup: CDR1 KGHSH, CDR2 LQKENI. Between the trimmed V and J ends, which lost 5 bases and 0 bases, there was a span of 5 bases. Supplemented by reference TRBV18 and TRBJ1-3, the full variable domain reads NAGVMQNPRHLVRRRGQEARLRCSPMKGHSHVYWYRQLPEEGLKFMVYLQKENIIDESGMPKERFSAEFPKEGPSILRIQQVVRGDSAAYFCASSGSSGNTIYFGEGSWLTVV.

The chain recombines TRBV5-1 with TRBJ2-3, with TRBD1 identical over 9 bases. Germline V gives CDR1 SGHRS, CDR2 YFSETQ. This CDR3 contains 15 residues. V was pared by 5 bases and J by 4 bases, with 8 bases of the junction left unmatched. The CDR3 DNA reads as TGCGCCAGCAGAGGGCGCGGGACAGGGTCAGATACGCAGTATTTT. Translated: CASRGRGTGSDTQYF.

The chain employs TRBV7-2 and TRBJ2-7, with D possibly matching TRBD2 (7 bases). The V end lost 5 bases, the J end lost 5 bases, and 19 bases lay between the germline ends. Germline CDR1 and CDR2: SGHTA and FQGNSA. This CDR3 spans 15 amino acids. CDR3 nucleotides: TGTGCCAGCAGCAGGGGGGGGCTCAGGGGCCACGAGCAGTACTTC. It specifies CASSRGGLRGHEQYF.